The present entry profiles one T cell receptor beta chain with its context. What it binds is not known. The CDR3 extends over 17 amino acids. J lost 4 bases, V lost 0 bases, and 4 bases had no gene match. Germline values: CDR1 MGHRA, CDR2 YSYEKL. TCRdb passed the 5' RACE reads through MiXCR, listing each CDR3 protein once. The sample contains more than 45,000 distinct CDR3 sequences, approximately 3.3% of which appear only once. The data were obtained in a study of neurological immune-mediated disorders. The overall study: Multiple sclerosis patients numbered roughly 35, with approximately 31 relapsing-remitting and 3 secondary progressive.

Findings of the study overall: The absence of any CDR3 amino acid sequence shared by expanded clones across subjects suggests that repertoires were private in all groups.

The clonotype originates from a man aged 40-55 years with multiple sclerosis. The V gene is TRBV4-1, the J gene TRBJ2-1, with 12 bases fitting TRBD2. The material sequenced was PBMCs. This chain's CDR3 is CASSQETSGGIYNEQFF. The CDR3 DNA is TGCGCCAGCAGCCAAGAGACTAGCGGGGGAATTTACAATGAGCAGTTCTTC.